This TCR beta chain was sequenced for a study of CD8+CD57+ T cells in acquired aplastic anemia. The authors sequenced patients whose flow cytometry had shown CD8+CD57+ cell expansion. The CDR3 is 15 residues long. CDR1 and CDR2 (germline): KGHDR, SFDVKD. The V end was cut by 0 bases, the J end by 1 base, with 8 bases between. The template for TCR beta VDJ and CDR3 sequence profiling was genomic DNA. TCRdb re-analysed the reads in MiXCR, keeping a single row per CDR3 protein. The sample has about 200,000 distinct CDR3 sequences; more than 55% are singletons. This receptor was identified in a human donor with aplastic anemia. This sequence joins TRBV24-1 and TRBJ2-5; TRBD1 or TRBD2 may be the D gene (6 bases each). The sample comprised sorted CD4+, CD8+, or CD8+CD57+ T cells (not recorded which) from PBMCs. The CDR3 nucleotides are TGTGCCACCAGTGATTTGCGGGGGCCCCAAGAGACCCAGTACTTC. Translated: CATSDLRGPQETQYF.